This TCR beta chain originates from a study of Ad26.COV2.S vaccination and SARS-CoV-2 variants. Broader study findings: Participants in the vaccine arm had higher spike-specific TCR breadth; placebo recipients had lower.

Concerning this clone: Its specificity is unknown.

This CDR3 has 11 residues. The J segment lost 5 bases and the V segment lost 9 bases, leaving 3 bases of the junction unmatched. Germline loops: CDR1 ENHRY, CDR2 SYGVKD. The data were produced by immunoSEQ multiplex PCR, yet TCRdb's version contains in-frame clones alone and is incomplete. The sample holds around 350,000 clones; roughly 81% are singletons and the top ten take less than 4%. Described treatment: roughly 20 received Ad26.COV2.S at low or high dose, single or two shots; about 5 received placebo; per-sample allocation not given. Day 63 following the first vaccine or placebo injection was when the samples were taken.

J is TRBJ2-5 and V is TRBV10-3; 7 bases fit TRBD1. Sequences were derived from peripheral blood, sampled in a trial of Ad26.COV2.S vaccine versus placebo. The sequence derives from a person between 18 and 59 years old who received the Ad26.COV2.S COVID-19 vaccine or a placebo. The CDR3 coding sequence is TGTGCCATAGGGGGCTCGGAGACCCAGTACTTC. Translation gives CAIGGSETQYF.